Shown below are 10 T cell receptor beta chains from a single sample sequenced in a study of shared clonotypes between healthy human individuals. It was CD45RO-negative cells, positively selected for CCR7, that made up naive CD8 cells, with terminally differentiated effector memory CD45RA+ cells excluded. The protocol was immunoSEQ multiplex PCR, while the TCRdb copy is restricted to in-frame clones and leaves out a portion. The sample contains about 2.1 million clones, 90% to 95% of which appear only once. Sequenced material: naive CD8+ T cells from PBMCs. All receptors derive from a man in his late teens or twenties in good health. Some clones in this sample may be carry-over from other donors' samples.

The chain uses TRBV7-2 and TRBJ1-4, with D uncertain. V was shortened by 5 bases and J by 0 bases, with 13 bases between the two germline ends. The CDR3 covers 16 residues. Germline CDR1 is SGHTA and CDR2 is FQGNSA. The CDR3 protein is CASSNRVGATNEKLFF. CDR3 in DNA: TGTGCCAGCAGCAATAGAGTCGGTGCAACTAATGAAAAACTGTTTTTT.

CDR3 sequence reads: CASKRLAGPSYNEQFF. DNA for the CDR3: TGTGCCAGCAAACGACTAGCGGGACCCTCCTACAATGAGCAGTTCTTC. The rearrangement joins TRBV2 to TRBJ2-1, with 11 bases that match TRBD2. The CDR3 is made up of 16 amino acids. Germline CDR1 is SNHLY and CDR2 is FYNNEI. J gave up 0 bases and V 7 bases, and 5 bases lay outside the gene matches.

The sample holds one count of this clone. This chain links TRBV5-4 with TRBJ2-1, with TRBD2 matching over 13 bases. With 2 bases clipped from V and 11 bases from J, the junction kept 7 bases outside the gene matches. The CDR3 has 15 amino acids. Germline CDR1 and CDR2: SGHNT and YYREEE (reference sequence). The CDR3 loop reads CASSFRLAGGPKQFF. For the CDR3, the DNA is TGTGCCAGCAGCTTCAGACTAGCGGGGGGCCCGAAGCAGTTCTTC.

The rearrangement uses TRBV13 and TRBJ2-7, with 8 bases matching TRBD2. J gave up 3 bases and V 3 bases, and 7 bases lay outside the gene matches. CDR3 length: 15 residues. Per the germline V gene, CDR1 is PRHDT and CDR2 is FYEKMQ (reference sequence). Here the CDR3 DNA reads TGTGCCAGCAGCTTGGGGACTAGGGTTTTCTACGAGCAGTACTTC. Encoded protein: CASSLGTRVFYEQYF.

This chain links TRBV29-1 with TRBJ1-4; 7 bases line up with TRBD1. In germline, CDR1 is SQVTM, CDR2 ANQGSEA. The CDR3 is 14 amino acids. Trimming cost V 6 bases and J 5 bases; bases outside gene matches: 9. The CDR3 nucleotides read TGCAGCGTCGGGGAGGGACAGCCCAATGAAAAACTGTTTTTT. Encoded protein: CSVGEGQPNEKLFF.

The gene calls are TRBV27 and TRBJ2-1; D perhaps matches TRBD1 (6 bases). The CDR3 covers 15 residues. The V gene's germline CDR1 is MNHEY and CDR2 SMNVEV (reference sequence). Trimming pared 3 bases from V and 2 bases from J, leaving 11 bases between. The CDR3 is CASSLVQGPYNEQFF. In nucleotides, the CDR3 is TGTGCCAGCAGTTTGGTGCAGGGGCCCTACAATGAGCAGTTCTTC.

The V call is TRBV4-1, the J call TRBJ2-1, with TRBD2 matching over 9 bases. The CDR3 has 16 amino acids. V trimming: 1 base; J trimming: 6 bases; junction bases outside the gene matches: 7. CDR1 is MGHRA and CDR2 is YSYEKL in the germline V gene. The CDR3 loop is CASSQGRASGTNEQFF. The CDR3 DNA reads as TGCGCCAGCAGCCAAGGTCGAGCTAGCGGGACCAATGAGCAGTTCTTC.

This chain uses TRBV29-1 with TRBJ2-7; no definite D call. Germline V gene sequence: CDR1 SQVTM, CDR2 ANQGSEA. Deletions cut 4 bases from V and 4 bases from J, with 11 bases between. The CDR3 length is 12 residues. CDR3 protein: CSVVQPEYEQYF. The CDR3 DNA follows: TGCAGCGTTGTACAGCCCGAATACGAGCAGTACTTC.

The chain recombines TRBV6-5 with TRBJ2-3, with D maybe TRBD1 (6 bases). There are 16 residues in the CDR3. Deletions cut 2 bases from V and 2 bases from J, with 14 bases between. The germline gives CDR1 MNHEY, CDR2 SVGAGI. The DNA of the CDR3 is TGTGCCAGCAGTTACGGCCAAGGGGGATTCACAGATACGCAGTATTTT. Residues: CASSYGQGGFTDTQYF.

The J gene is TRBJ2-5, the V gene TRBV11-1, with 8 nucleotides matching TRBD2. The V segment lost 3 bases and the J segment 4 bases; nucleotides outside the gene matches: 7. The CDR3 totals 15 residues. The germline V gene encodes CDR1 SGHAT and CDR2 FQDESV (reference sequence). For the CDR3, the DNA is TGTGCCAGCAGCTTTCAGCGGGAGTACGGAGAGACCCAGTACTTC. Translated, it gives CASSFQREYGETQYF.